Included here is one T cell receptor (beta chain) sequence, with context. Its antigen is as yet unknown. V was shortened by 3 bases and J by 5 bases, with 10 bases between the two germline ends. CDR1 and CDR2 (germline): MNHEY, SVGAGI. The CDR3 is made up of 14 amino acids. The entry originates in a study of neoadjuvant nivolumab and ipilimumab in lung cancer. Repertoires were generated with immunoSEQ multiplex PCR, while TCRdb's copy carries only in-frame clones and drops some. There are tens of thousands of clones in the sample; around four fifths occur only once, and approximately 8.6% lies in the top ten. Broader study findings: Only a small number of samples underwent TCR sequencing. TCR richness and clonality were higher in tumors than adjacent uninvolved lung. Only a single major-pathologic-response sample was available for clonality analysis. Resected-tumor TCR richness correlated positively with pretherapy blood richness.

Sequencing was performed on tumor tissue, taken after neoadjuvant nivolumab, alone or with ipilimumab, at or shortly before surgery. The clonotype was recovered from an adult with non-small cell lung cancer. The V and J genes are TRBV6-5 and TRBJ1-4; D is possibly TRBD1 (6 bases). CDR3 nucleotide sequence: TGTGCCAGCAGTTATTGGCAGGGGAATGAAAAACTGTTTTTT. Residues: CASSYWQGNEKLFF.